Included here is one T cell receptor beta chain sequence, with context. What it binds is unknown. The data were taken from a study of T cell repertoires in cytomegalovirus infection. For the study at large: In the study, CMV epitopes included recently identified HLA-C-restricted and well-studied HLA-B-restricted ones. It was the public TCR beta signatures that indicated both CMV infection and matching HLA type.

TCRdb reanalysed the reads using MiXCR and keeps one entry per CDR3 protein. There are approximately 83,000 distinct CDR3 sequences in the sample; about 24% occur only once, and about 50% lies in the top ten. Between the trimmed V and J ends, which lost 1 base and 5 bases, there was a span of 24 bases. Germline V gene data show CDR1 as DFQATT and CDR2 as SNEGSKA (reference sequence). The CDR3 has 17 amino acids. Notes on the study in general: HLA-C-restricted CMV clonotypes gave the most frequent clonotype in two of eight donors. People with CMV and the relevant HLA were identified by cumulative public TCR beta family frequency.

The gene calls are TRBV20-1 and TRBJ2-7; D call uncertain. The sample consisted of CD8+ T cells from cultured PBMCs, taken from culture after CMV antigen stimulation. This sequence was found in a human donor in good health (CMV status not recorded). Some clones in this sample may be carry-over from other donors' samples. CDR3 in DNA: TGCAGTGCTAGAGGGGCCGTGGATAGCCCAAGGGTGGACGAGCAGTACTTC. This translates into CSARGAVDSPRVDEQYF.